This T cell receptor (beta chain) stems from a study of CD8 T cells in ankylosing spondylitis. CDR1 LNHDA and CDR2 SQIVND come from the germline V gene (reference sequence). The V end was cut by 6 bases, the J end by 2 bases, with 16 bases between. The CDR3 runs to 15 residues. TCRdb passed the 5' RACE reads through MiXCR, listing each CDR3 protein once. The table has around 340,000 distinct CDR3 sequences, under 15% seen once. This clonotype was counted a few times. The clonotype comes from a male donor with ankylosing spondylitis or in good health (not recorded which). Sequences were obtained from blood, either unsorted or a sorted T cell fraction (not recorded which). V gene TRBV19 combines with J gene TRBJ2-5; weak D call: TRBD1 (6 bases). CDR3 in DNA: TGTGCCAGTAGATCAGACAGGTTAACTCAAGAGACCCAGTACTTC. This sequence encodes CASRSDRLTQETQYF.